These 11 T cell receptor beta chains were sequenced from one sample in a study of beta chain features in type 1 diabetes (dated by TCRdb to 2017 to 2018). General conclusions and limits of the study: In all four CD4+ subsets, TCRB CDR3 length was moderately but significantly shorter in type 1 diabetes patients.

These TCRs are of unknown antigen specificity. Library prep was done by the immunoSEQ multiplex PCR assay. The High Capacity cDNA Reverse Transcription Kit was used to reverse transcribe all of the isolated RNA, meaning that expressed TCRB transcripts were what got sequenced. Sourced from immuneACCESS, this table was stored by TCRdb with only in-frame sequences that have V and J called. A share of the clones is absent; for the studies checked, an unresolved V gene accounts for under half, and the remainder has no known explanation. The sample table records 600,000 or so clones; 9.5% to 15% of these occur just once. More than 0.095% of the sample goes to the ten largest clones. The sample consisted of naive CD4+ T cells from blood. The sample's cell subset or site, from its label and the paper: true naive CD4+ T cells. These receptors were obtained from a man aged 30-40 years with type 1 diabetes.

This clone has just a few counts. The chain couples TRBV7-2 to TRBJ1-3; tentative D call: TRBD1 (5 bases). The CDR3 totals 16 residues. Trimming stripped 0 bases from V and 0 bases from J, with 9 bases between. The V gene's germline CDR1 is SGHTA and CDR2 FQGNSA. CDR3 bases: TGTGCCAGCAGCTTAGCAGGGACCCTCTCTGGAAACACCATATATTTT. Translated, it gives CASSLAGTLSGNTIYF. Using reference TRBV7-2 and TRBJ1-3 for the parts outside the CDR3, the full variable domain is GAGVSQSPSNKVTEKGKDVELRCDPISGHTALYWYRQSLGQGLEFLIYFQGNSAPDKSGLPSDRFSAERTGGSVSTLTIQRTQQEDSAVYLCASSLAGTLSGNTIYFGEGSWLTVV.

The rearrangement links TRBV9 to TRBJ1-3; 7 bases match TRBD1. V was pared by 3 bases and J by 0 bases, with 6 bases of the junction left unmatched. The CDR3 consists of 16 residues. Per germline, CDR1 SGDLS and CDR2 YYNGEE. The CDR3 nucleotides read TGTGCCAGCAGCGCGGGACAGAGGACCTCTGGAAACACCATATATTTT. This sequence encodes CASSAGQRTSGNTIYF.

A few counts support this clone. This chain connects TRBV5-6 to TRBJ1-5; 10 bases line up with TRBD1. Germline values: CDR1 SGHDT, CDR2 YYEEEE. The J segment lost 4 bases and the V segment lost 4 bases, leaving 5 bases of the junction unmatched. The CDR3 runs to 15 residues. The CDR3 coding sequence is TGTGCCAGCAGCGCGGGACAGGGGTTAAATCAGCCCCAGCATTTT. Amino acids: CASSAGQGLNQPQHF.

There are a few counts of this clone. The chain recombines TRBV30 with TRBJ1-2; no firm D call. The V end was cut by 0 bases, the J end by 0 bases, with 14 bases between. CDR1 is GTSNPN and CDR2 is SVGIG in the germline V gene (reference sequence). There are 16 residues in the CDR3. CDR3 in DNA: TGTGCCTGGAGTGTGAGGTCCGTGGCAGCTAACTATGGCTACACCTTC. Protein product: CAWSVRSVAANYGYTF.

DNA for the CDR3: TGCAGCGCTGACAGTTACAATGAGCAGTTCTTC. The encoded protein is CSADSYNEQFF. The chain uses TRBV29-1 and TRBJ2-1; tentative D call: TRBD1 (5 bases). Trimming stripped 7 bases from V and 4 bases from J, with 8 bases between. CDR3 length: 11 residues. Per the germline V gene, CDR1 is SQVTM and CDR2 is ANQGSEA.

The rearrangement links TRBV7-2 to TRBJ1-2; D gene unclear. CDR1 and CDR2 (germline): SGHTA, FQGNSA. V dropped 5 bases and J dropped 5 bases, with 12 bases sitting between them. The CDR3 consists of 13 residues. The CDR3 region has the DNA TGTGCCAGCAGCACCGGACGGAATTATGGCTACACCTTC. Its translation is CASSTGRNYGYTF. Full variable domain (outside the CDR3, taken from reference TRBV7-2 and TRBJ1-2): GAGVSQSPSNKVTEKGKDVELRCDPISGHTALYWYRQSLGQGLEFLIYFQGNSAPDKSGLPSDRFSAERTGGSVSTLTIQRTQQEDSAVYLCASSTGRNYGYTFGSGTRLTVV.

The chain couples TRBV18 to TRBJ2-3; D unresolved. CDR3 length: 14 amino acids. CDR1 and CDR2 (germline): KGHSH, LQKENI. Trimming removed 0 bases at V and 9 bases at J, with 13 bases between. CDR3 sequence: CASSPPSHGETQYF. In nucleotides, the CDR3 is TGTGCCAGCTCACCACCGTCCCATGGCGAAACGCAGTATTTT.

The chain links TRBV19 to TRBJ1-2; 7 nucleotides match TRBD1. Germline lookup yields CDR1 LNHDA and CDR2 SQIVND (reference sequence). J lost 6 bases, V lost 8 bases, and 9 bases had no gene match. This CDR3 is 13 amino acids long. The chain's CDR3 is CASADRVKDGYTF. CDR3 DNA: TGTGCCAGTGCTGACAGGGTAAAGGATGGCTACACCTTC.

CDR3 residues: CASSFTSGGYNEQFF. CDR3 nucleotides: TGTGCCAGCAGCTTTACTAGCGGGGGGTACAATGAGCAGTTCTTC. The gene calls are TRBV9 and TRBJ2-1; 12 positions match TRBD2. The germline gives CDR1 SGDLS, CDR2 YYNGEE. J lost 4 bases, V lost 4 bases, and 3 bases had no gene match. The CDR3 contains 15 residues.

The CDR3 nucleotides read TGCGCCAGCAGCTTGACAGGGTCGTCTGGCTACACCTTC. Translated, it gives CASSLTGSSGYTF. The gene calls are TRBV5-1 and TRBJ1-2; maybe TRBD1 (6 bases). The V gene's germline CDR1 is SGHRS and CDR2 YFSETQ. The CDR3 spans 13 residues. The germline V and J ends were trimmed by 1 base and 7 bases, with 11 bases remaining between them.

This sequence joins TRBV28 and TRBJ2-7, with D maybe TRBD1 (7 bases). Germline CDR1 reads MDHEN; CDR2 reads SYDVKM. Trimming removed 6 bases from V and 2 bases from J, with 17 bases in between. This CDR3 spans 15 amino acids. The CDR3 here is CASSSRGAPTYEQYF. The CDR3 DNA is TGTGCCAGCAGCTCCAGGGGGGCACCTACCTACGAGCAGTACTTC.